Each of the 25 T cell receptor beta chains below was sequenced from the same sample in a study of early T cells in non-severe SARS-CoV-2 infection. One entry per CDR3 protein results from TCRdb running MiXCR on the 5' RACE reads. The top ten clones hold roughly 7.2% of a sample with tens of thousands of distinct CDR3 sequences, approximately 15% of them seen once. The sample taken for sequencing was whole blood. These receptor sequences come from an adult who was a healthcare worker with PCR-confirmed SARS-CoV-2 infection or an uninfected control (not recorded which).

The chain employs TRBV7-4 and TRBJ2-5, with 10 bases fitting TRBD1. CDR1 SGHVT and CDR2 SQSDAQ come from the germline V gene. The length of the CDR3 is 17 residues. V shed 3 bases, J shed 5 bases, and the junction held 12 bases outside the gene matches. The CDR3 is CASSLTSGTGVRETQYF. DNA of the CDR3: TGTGCCAGCAGCTTGACTTCCGGGACAGGGGTCCGGGAGACCCAGTACTTC.

The chain combines TRBV29-1 with TRBJ1-1, with a possible D match to TRBD1 (6 bases). CDR1 and CDR2 from the germline V gene are SQVTM and ANQGSEA. There are 15 residues in the CDR3. The V gene lost 4 bases and the J gene lost 4 bases, with 19 bases spanning the gap. For the CDR3, the DNA is TGCAGCGTTGGGGGACAATCCCTTAGGTTCACTGAAGCTTTCTTT. Its translation is CSVGGQSLRFTEAFF.

The chain combines TRBV10-3 with TRBJ2-7; D perhaps matches TRBD1 (5 bases). The CDR3 is 16 amino acids. From germline, CDR1 is ENHRY and CDR2 SYGVKD. V gave up 3 bases and J gave up 3 bases, with 18 bases separating them. The CDR3 coding sequence is TGTGCCATCAGTGACTCTTCTACGGACATCATCTACGAGCAGTACTTC. Residues: CAISDSSTDIIYEQYF.

The sample holds a few counts of this clonotype. The chain couples TRBV28 to TRBJ1-4; TRBD1 agrees at 7 bases. Germline V CDR1 and CDR2: MDHEN, SYDVKM. The J segment lost 5 bases and the V segment lost 5 bases, leaving 11 bases of the junction unmatched. The CDR3 totals 16 residues. The CDR3: CASSAPRTGMNEKLFF. DNA of the CDR3: TGTGCCAGCAGTGCCCCCAGGACAGGAATGAATGAAAAACTGTTTTTT.

This clonotype was detected many times. The chain couples TRBV28 to TRBJ2-1, with D hard to call. Per germline, CDR1 MDHEN and CDR2 SYDVKM. The CDR3 is made up of 13 amino acids. V was trimmed by 2 bases and J by 9 bases, leaving 11 bases between them. The CDR3 coding sequence is TGTGCCAGCAGTTTAGAGGCGGTGGCTGAGCAGTTCTTC. Its translation: CASSLEAVAEQFF.

This clonotype was seen a handful of times. The chain is built from TRBV27 and TRBJ2-3; D remains unclear. CDR1 and CDR2 (germline): MNHEY, SMNVEV (reference sequence). The CDR3 runs to 16 residues. V lost 8 bases, J lost 5 bases, and 23 bases lay in between. The CDR3 region is CASLPLFGPFRDTQYF. Here the CDR3 DNA reads TGTGCCAGCCTGCCCCTTTTCGGGCCGTTTAGAGATACGCAGTATTTT.

The genes are TRBV14 and TRBJ2-1; D might be TRBD1 (5 bases). The CDR3 length is 13 residues. Germline CDR1 reads SGHDN; CDR2 reads FVKESK. V gave up 0 bases and J gave up 10 bases, with 10 bases separating them. CDR3 loop: CASSQDKTGEQFF. CDR3 sequence (DNA): TGTGCCAGCAGCCAAGATAAAACAGGCGAGCAGTTCTTC.

The table lists this clonotype with a few counts. This chain links TRBV11-2 with TRBJ2-7; D ambiguous. The CDR3 runs 13 residues. V lost 10 bases to trimming and J lost 0 bases, with 13 bases between them. Germline CDR1 is SGHAT and CDR2 is FQNNGV. The CDR3 DNA is TGTGCCATCCCGGGCCCTAGCTCCTACGAGCAGTACTTC. This gives the protein CAIPGPSSYEQYF.

The V and J genes are TRBV7-3 and TRBJ2-1; the D is unclear. Germline V CDR1 and CDR2: SGHTA, FQGTGA. This CDR3 has 16 residues. The ends were cut back, 6 bases at V and 1 base at J, with 16 bases in the middle. CDR3 bases: TGTGCCAGCAGGCAAGCACTCGAAGGGTCCTACAATGAGCAGTTCTTC. Its protein is CASRQALEGSYNEQFF.

This clonotype was seen just once. V is TRBV12-3 or TRBV12-4 and J is TRBJ2-7, with a tentative D call TRBD2 (5 bases). The CDR3 covers 16 residues. The ends were cut back, 6 bases at V and 6 bases at J, with 24 bases in the middle. CDR3 in DNA: TGTGCCAGCAGCTTCCAAGCGGAAGGGCCCGGCGGCGAGCAGTACTTC. As protein: CASSFQAEGPGGEQYF.

The chain couples TRBV24-1 to TRBJ2-7; no definite D call. This CDR3 region has 13 residues. V gave up 3 bases and J gave up 2 bases, with 7 bases separating them. The germline V gene encodes CDR1 KGHDR and CDR2 SFDVKD. CDR3 in DNA: TGTGCCACCAGTGATAGGAATACCTACGAGCAGTACTTC. This sequence encodes CATSDRNTYEQYF.

This clonotype was seen a few times. This sequence joins TRBV2 and TRBJ1-5; 8 nucleotides match TRBD1. CDR1 and CDR2 (germline): SNHLY, FYNNEI. V shed 0 bases, J shed 8 bases, and the junction held 9 bases outside the gene matches. The CDR3 sequence is 16 residues long. CDR3 loop: CASSEALRTGKKPQHF. DNA of the CDR3: TGTGCCAGCAGTGAAGCGCTGAGGACAGGGAAGAAGCCCCAGCATTTT.

The CDR3 sequence is CASSHPPGGSGNTIYF. CDR3 nucleotide sequence: TGCGCCAGCAGCCACCCCCCGGGTGGCTCTGGAAACACCATATATTTT. The chain couples TRBV4-1 to TRBJ1-3, with unresolved D. The CDR3 covers 16 residues. The germline CDR1 and CDR2 sequences are MGHRA and YSYEKL. With 3 bases removed from V and 0 bases from J, the gap between germline ends came to 12 bases.

V usage is TRBV30 and J usage is TRBJ2-7; D not certain. Per the germline V gene, CDR1 is GTSNPN and CDR2 is SVGIG (reference sequence). Trimming took off 2 bases at V and 4 bases at J, with 6 bases between the two ends. This CDR3 is built from 11 residues. CDR3 residues: CAWSLQYEQYF. The CDR3 bases are TGTGCCTGGAGTCTCCAGTACGAGCAGTACTTC.

This chain connects TRBV5-1 to TRBJ2-5; a weak D match, TRBD1 (6 bases). Trimming took off 2 bases at V and 2 bases at J, with 16 bases between the two ends. The germline V gene has CDR1 SGHRS and CDR2 YFSETQ. The CDR3 totals 16 residues. The CDR3 DNA reads TGCGCCAGCAGCTTTTGGGGGTCGACAGGTCAAGAGACCCAGTACTTC. Protein: CASSFWGSTGQETQYF.

The genes are TRBV7-2 and TRBJ2-3; D gene uncertain. This CDR3 has 13 amino acids. Trimming pared 3 bases from V and 4 bases from J, leaving 8 bases between. The germline V gene encodes CDR1 SGHTA and CDR2 FQGNSA. CDR3 loop: CASSFPQPDTQYF. CDR3 DNA: TGTGCCAGCAGCTTCCCTCAGCCAGATACGCAGTATTTT.

This clonotype was detected ten times or more. The chain couples TRBV7-3 to TRBJ2-1; D not resolved. Germline-derived CDR1 and CDR2 are SGHTA and FQGTGA. Trimming shortened V by 1 base and J by 4 bases, and 5 bases separated the two germline ends. CDR3 length: 13 residues. Here the CDR3 DNA reads TGTGCCAGCAGCTTAAACAGATACAATGAGCAGTTCTTC. Translation: CASSLNRYNEQFF.

This chain links TRBV7-9 with TRBJ2-1, with TRBD2 as a possible D gene (6 bases). This CDR3 is 13 amino acids long. CDR1 and CDR2 from the germline V gene are SEHNR and FQNEAQ (reference sequence). V dropped 0 bases and J dropped 8 bases, with 8 bases sitting between them. CDR3: CASSLARGYEQFF. CDR3 in DNA: TGTGCCAGCAGCTTAGCGCGGGGCTATGAGCAGTTCTTC. Full variable domain (rest looked up from reference TRBV7-9 and TRBJ2-1): DTGVSQNPRHKITKRGQNVTFRCDPISEHNRLYWYRQTLGQGPEFLTYFQNEAQLEKSRLLSDRFSAERPKGSFSTLEIQRTEQGDSAMYLCASSLARGYEQFFGPGTRLTVL.

The chain employs TRBV20-1 and TRBJ2-1; 8 bases are shared with TRBD2. The CDR3 has 14 amino acids. The germline V gene has CDR1 DFQATT and CDR2 SNEGSKA (reference sequence). Unmatched junction bases numbered 3, after V lost 3 bases and J lost 2 bases. CDR3 region: CSASGSGAYNEQFF. CDR3 DNA sequence: TGCAGTGCTAGTGGTAGCGGGGCCTACAATGAGCAGTTCTTC.

This clonotype was picked up many times. This chain uses TRBV12-3 or TRBV12-4 with TRBJ1-2, with 7 nucleotides matching TRBD1. The CDR3 spans 13 residues. J was trimmed by 2 bases and V by 6 bases; bases with no gene match: 3. The CDR3 region is CASRETGNYGYTF. The CDR3 nucleotides read TGTGCCAGCAGGGAGACAGGGAACTATGGCTACACCTTC.

The chain uses TRBV9 and TRBJ2-5; D may be TRBD2 (5 bases). V lost 4 bases and J 0 bases, leaving 7 bases between the germline ends. The CDR3 is 13 amino acids. From germline, CDR1 is SGDLS and CDR2 YYNGEE. The CDR3 DNA reads TGTGCCAGCAGCACGGACTACCAAGAGACCCAGTACTTC. Protein sequence: CASSTDYQETQYF.

The chain joins TRBV24-1 to TRBJ2-1, with TRBD2 identical over 7 bases. V trimming: 3 bases; J trimming: 3 bases; junction bases outside the gene matches: 10. The CDR3 consists of 17 residues. The germline CDR1 and CDR2 sequences are KGHDR and SFDVKD. CDR3: CATSDTNRGENYNEQFF. The DNA for the CDR3 is TGTGCCACCAGTGATACAAACCGGGGGGAAAACTACAATGAGCAGTTCTTC.

This chain joins TRBV5-1 and TRBJ2-2; TRBD2 aligns across 8 bases. Germline CDR1 reads SGHRS; CDR2 reads YFSETQ. Germline trimming cut 6 bases from V and 0 bases from J; bases unmatched to any gene: 7. This CDR3 contains 16 residues. CDR3 residues: CASMSSGGSNTGELFF. CDR3 sequence (DNA): TGCGCCAGCATGTCGAGCGGGGGATCGAACACCGGGGAGCTGTTTTTT.

V gene TRBV27 combines with J gene TRBJ2-7; 11 bases are shared with TRBD1. This CDR3 has 14 amino acids. Trimming removed 5 bases from V and 7 bases from J; junction bases left unmatched: 7. Germline V gene data show CDR1 as MNHEY and CDR2 as SMNVEV (reference sequence). The CDR3 DNA reads TGTGCCAGCAGTGAACAAGGGACAGGGGGGGAGCAGTACTTC. Translation: CASSEQGTGGEQYF.

This chain connects TRBV6-5 to TRBJ2-7; 10 nucleotides line up with TRBD2. The CDR3 sequence is 13 residues long. The V segment lost 7 bases and the J segment 5 bases; nucleotides outside the gene matches: 5. CDR1 is MNHEY, CDR2 SVGAGI, per germline. The CDR3 sequence is CASTRTSGDEQYF. DNA for the CDR3: TGTGCCAGCACGAGGACTAGCGGCGACGAGCAGTACTTC.